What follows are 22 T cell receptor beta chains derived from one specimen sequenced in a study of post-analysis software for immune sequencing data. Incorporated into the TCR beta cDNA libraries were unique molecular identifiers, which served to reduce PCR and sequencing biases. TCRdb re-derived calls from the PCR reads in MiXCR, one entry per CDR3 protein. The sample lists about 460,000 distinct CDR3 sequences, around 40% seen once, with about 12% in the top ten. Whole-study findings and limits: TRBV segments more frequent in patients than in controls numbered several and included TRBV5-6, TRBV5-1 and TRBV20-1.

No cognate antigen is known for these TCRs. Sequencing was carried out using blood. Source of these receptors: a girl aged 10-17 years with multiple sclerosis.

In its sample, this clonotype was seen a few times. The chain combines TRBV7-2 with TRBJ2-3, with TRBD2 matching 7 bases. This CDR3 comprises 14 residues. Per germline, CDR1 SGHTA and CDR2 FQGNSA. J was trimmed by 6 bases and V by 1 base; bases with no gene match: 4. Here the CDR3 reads CASSLVWGGDTQYF. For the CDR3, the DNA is TGTGCCAGCAGCTTAGTCTGGGGAGGGGATACGCAGTATTTT.

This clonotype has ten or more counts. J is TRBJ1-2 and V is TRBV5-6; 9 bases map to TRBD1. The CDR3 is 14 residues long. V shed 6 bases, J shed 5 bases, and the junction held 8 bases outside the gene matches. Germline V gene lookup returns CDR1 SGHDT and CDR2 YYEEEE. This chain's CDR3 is CASTPGQGAYGYTF. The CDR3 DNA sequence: TGTGCCAGCACCCCGGGACAGGGAGCTTATGGCTACACCTTC.

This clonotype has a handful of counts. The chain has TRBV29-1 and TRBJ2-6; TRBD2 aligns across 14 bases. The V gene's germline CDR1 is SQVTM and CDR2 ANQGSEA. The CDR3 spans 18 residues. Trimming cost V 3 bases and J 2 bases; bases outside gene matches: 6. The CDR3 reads CSVETSGRAVAGANVLTF. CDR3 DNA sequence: TGCAGCGTTGAGACTAGCGGGAGGGCCGTCGCTGGGGCCAACGTCCTGACTTTC. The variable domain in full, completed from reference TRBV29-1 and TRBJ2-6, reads SAVISQKPSRDICQRGTSLTIQCQVDSQVTMMFWYRQQPGQSLTLIATANQGSEATYESGFVIDKFPISRPNLTFSTLTVSNMSPEDSSIYLCSVETSGRAVAGANVLTFGAGSRLTVL.

The CDR3 is CASSYGFRESSYEQYF. In nucleotides, the CDR3 is TGTGCCAGCAGTTACGGTTTCCGGGAGAGCTCCTACGAGCAGTACTTC. V gene TRBV6-2 or TRBV6-3 combines with J gene TRBJ2-7, with D tentatively TRBD2 (6 bases). The CDR3 runs 16 residues. V lost 2 bases and J lost 0, with 14 bases in between. CDR1 MNHEY and CDR2 SVGEGT come from the germline V gene.

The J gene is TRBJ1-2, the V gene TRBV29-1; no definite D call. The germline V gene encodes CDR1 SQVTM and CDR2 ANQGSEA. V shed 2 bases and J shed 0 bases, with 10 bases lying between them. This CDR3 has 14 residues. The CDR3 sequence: CSVEYGPTNYGYTF. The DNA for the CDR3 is TGCAGCGTTGAATACGGGCCTACTAACTATGGCTACACCTTC.

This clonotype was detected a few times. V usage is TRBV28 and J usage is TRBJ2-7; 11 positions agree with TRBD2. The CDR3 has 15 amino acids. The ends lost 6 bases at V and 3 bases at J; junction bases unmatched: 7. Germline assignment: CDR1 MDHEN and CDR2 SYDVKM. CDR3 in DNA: TGTGCCAGCAGCCAGGGGGGACTAGCGGTCTACGAGCAGTACTTC. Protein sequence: CASSQGGLAVYEQYF.

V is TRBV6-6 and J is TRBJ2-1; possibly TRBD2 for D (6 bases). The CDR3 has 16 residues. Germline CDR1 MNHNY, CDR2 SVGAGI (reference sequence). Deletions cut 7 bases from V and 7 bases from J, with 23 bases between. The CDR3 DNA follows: TGTGCCAGCATCCAAACCGCCGGGACTGCCTCAAATGAGCAGTTCTTC. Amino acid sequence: CASIQTAGTASNEQFF.

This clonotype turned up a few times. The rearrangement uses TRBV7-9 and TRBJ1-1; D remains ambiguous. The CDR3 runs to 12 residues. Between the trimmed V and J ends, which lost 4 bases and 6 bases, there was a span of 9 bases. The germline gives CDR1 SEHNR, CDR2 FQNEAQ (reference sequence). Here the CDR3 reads CASSYENSEAFF. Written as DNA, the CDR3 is TGTGCCAGCAGCTACGAAAACTCTGAAGCTTTCTTT.

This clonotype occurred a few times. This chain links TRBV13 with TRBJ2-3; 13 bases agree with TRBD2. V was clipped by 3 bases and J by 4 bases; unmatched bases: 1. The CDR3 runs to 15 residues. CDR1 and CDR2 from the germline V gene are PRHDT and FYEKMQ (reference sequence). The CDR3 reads CASSFGLAGADTQYF. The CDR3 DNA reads TGTGCCAGCAGCTTCGGACTAGCGGGAGCAGATACGCAGTATTTT.

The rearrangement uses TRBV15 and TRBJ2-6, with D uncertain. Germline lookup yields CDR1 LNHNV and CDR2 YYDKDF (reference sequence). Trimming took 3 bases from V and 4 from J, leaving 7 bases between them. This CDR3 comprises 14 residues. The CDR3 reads CATSRGSGANVLTF. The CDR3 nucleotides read TGTGCCACCAGCAGGGGCTCCGGGGCCAACGTCCTGACTTTC.

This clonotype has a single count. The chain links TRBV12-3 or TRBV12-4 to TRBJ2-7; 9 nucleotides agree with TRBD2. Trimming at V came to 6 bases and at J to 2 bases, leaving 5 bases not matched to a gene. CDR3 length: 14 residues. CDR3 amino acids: CASRSLAGPYEQYF. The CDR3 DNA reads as TGTGCCAGCAGAAGTCTAGCGGGACCCTACGAGCAGTACTTC.

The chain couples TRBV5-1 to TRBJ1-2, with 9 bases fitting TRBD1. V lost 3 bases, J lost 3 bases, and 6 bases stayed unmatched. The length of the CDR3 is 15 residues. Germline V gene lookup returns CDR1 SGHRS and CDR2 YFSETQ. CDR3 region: CASSSGTGNDYGYTF. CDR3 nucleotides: TGCGCCAGCAGCTCGGGGACAGGGAACGACTATGGCTACACCTTC.

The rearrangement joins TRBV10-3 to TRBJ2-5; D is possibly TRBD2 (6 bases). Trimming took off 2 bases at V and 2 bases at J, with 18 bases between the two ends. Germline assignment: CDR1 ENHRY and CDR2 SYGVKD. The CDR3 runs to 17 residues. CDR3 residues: CAISERLAVAAQETQYF. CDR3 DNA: TGTGCCATCAGTGAGAGGCTCGCGGTAGCGGCACAAGAGACCCAGTACTTC.

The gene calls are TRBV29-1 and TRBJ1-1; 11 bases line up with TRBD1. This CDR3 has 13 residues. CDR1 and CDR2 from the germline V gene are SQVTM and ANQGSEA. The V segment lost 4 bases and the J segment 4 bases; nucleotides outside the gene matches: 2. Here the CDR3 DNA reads TGCAGCGTTGCGGACAGGGGGCTCACTGAAGCTTTCTTT. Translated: CSVADRGLTEAFF.

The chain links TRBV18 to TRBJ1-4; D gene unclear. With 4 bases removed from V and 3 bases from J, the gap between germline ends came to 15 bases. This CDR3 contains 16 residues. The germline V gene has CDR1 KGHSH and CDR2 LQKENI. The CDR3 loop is CASSRRPTEANEKLFF. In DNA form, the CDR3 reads TGTGCCAGCTCACGACGACCCACCGAGGCTAATGAAAAACTGTTTTTT.

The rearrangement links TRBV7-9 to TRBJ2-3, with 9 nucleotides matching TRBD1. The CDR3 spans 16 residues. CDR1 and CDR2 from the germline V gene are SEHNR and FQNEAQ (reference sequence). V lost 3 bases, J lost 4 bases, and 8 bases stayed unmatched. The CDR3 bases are TGTGCCAGCAGCTTCGTCTGGGACAGGGATCCAGATACGCAGTATTTT. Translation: CASSFVWDRDPDTQYF.

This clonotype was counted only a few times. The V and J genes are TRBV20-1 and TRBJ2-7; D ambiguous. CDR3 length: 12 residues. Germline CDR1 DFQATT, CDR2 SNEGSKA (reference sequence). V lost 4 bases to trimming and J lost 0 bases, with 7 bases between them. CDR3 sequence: CSAKVNSYEQYF. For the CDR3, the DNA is TGCAGTGCTAAGGTCAACTCCTACGAGCAGTACTTC.

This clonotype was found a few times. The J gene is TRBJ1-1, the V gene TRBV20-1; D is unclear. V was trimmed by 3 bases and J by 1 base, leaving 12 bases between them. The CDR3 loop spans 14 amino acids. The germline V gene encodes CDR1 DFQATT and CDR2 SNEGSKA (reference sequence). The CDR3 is CSARTGSRNTEAFF. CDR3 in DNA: TGCAGTGCTAGGACGGGGTCTCGGAACACTGAAGCTTTCTTT.

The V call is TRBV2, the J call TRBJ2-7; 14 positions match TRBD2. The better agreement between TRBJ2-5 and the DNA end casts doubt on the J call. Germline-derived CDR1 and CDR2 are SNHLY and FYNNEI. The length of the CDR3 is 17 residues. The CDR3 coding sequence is TGTGCCAGCAGTTCCGGGACTAGCGGGAGAGGTTGGGAGACCCAGTACTTC. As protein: CASSSGTSGRGWETQYF.

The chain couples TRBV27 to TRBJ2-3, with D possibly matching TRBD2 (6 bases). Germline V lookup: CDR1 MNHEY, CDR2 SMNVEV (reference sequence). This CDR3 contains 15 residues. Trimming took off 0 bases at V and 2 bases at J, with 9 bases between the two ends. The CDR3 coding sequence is TGTGCCAGCAGTTTATCCGGGGGACTCACAGATACGCAGTATTTT. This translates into CASSLSGGLTDTQYF.

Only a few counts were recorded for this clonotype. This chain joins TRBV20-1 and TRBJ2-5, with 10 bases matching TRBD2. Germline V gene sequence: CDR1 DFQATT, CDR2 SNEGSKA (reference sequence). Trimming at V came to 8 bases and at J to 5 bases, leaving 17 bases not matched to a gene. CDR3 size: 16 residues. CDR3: CSPLGGTSDRLETQYF. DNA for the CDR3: TGCAGTCCTTTGGGGGGGACTAGCGATAGGTTGGAGACCCAGTACTTC.

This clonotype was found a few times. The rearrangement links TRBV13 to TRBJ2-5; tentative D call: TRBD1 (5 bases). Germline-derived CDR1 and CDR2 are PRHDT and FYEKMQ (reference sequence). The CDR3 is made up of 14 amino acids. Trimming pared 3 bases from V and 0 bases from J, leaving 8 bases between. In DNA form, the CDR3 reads TGTGCCAGCAGCTTTGGGGCTTACCAAGAGACCCAGTACTTC. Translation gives CASSFGAYQETQYF.